This T cell receptor beta chain was recovered during a study of cytomegalovirus exposure and HLA in healthy donors. Looking at the study overall: Membership in the Caucasian-associated ancestry cluster was found for 81% of almost 400 genotyped donors.

Concerning this clone itself: Its antigen is not known.

CDR1 SGHNT and CDR2 YYREEE come from the germline V gene (reference sequence). Trimming pared 4 bases from V and 1 base from J, leaving 11 bases between. The CDR3 runs 14 residues. The study ran its PCR with 60 Vbeta and 13 Jbeta primers. The data were produced by immunoSEQ multiplex PCR, yet TCRdb's version contains in-frame clones alone and is incomplete. In the table there are about 95,000 clones, over 60% of which are singletons. Study-wide findings and caveats: What a later analysis showed was that several of the most significant clusters appeared linked to common viral pathogens. Previous analysis showed most TCR beta V segments were productive about 87% or about 30% of the time.

The rearrangement links TRBV5-4 to TRBJ1-2; the D gene is possibly TRBD1 (5 bases). The sample consisted of PBMCs. This TCR came from a man younger than 40 in good health and CMV-seropositive. This CDR3 is CASSPAGGNYGYTF. The DNA for the CDR3 is TGTGCCAGCAGCCCGGCCGGGGGTAACTATGGCTACACCTTC.